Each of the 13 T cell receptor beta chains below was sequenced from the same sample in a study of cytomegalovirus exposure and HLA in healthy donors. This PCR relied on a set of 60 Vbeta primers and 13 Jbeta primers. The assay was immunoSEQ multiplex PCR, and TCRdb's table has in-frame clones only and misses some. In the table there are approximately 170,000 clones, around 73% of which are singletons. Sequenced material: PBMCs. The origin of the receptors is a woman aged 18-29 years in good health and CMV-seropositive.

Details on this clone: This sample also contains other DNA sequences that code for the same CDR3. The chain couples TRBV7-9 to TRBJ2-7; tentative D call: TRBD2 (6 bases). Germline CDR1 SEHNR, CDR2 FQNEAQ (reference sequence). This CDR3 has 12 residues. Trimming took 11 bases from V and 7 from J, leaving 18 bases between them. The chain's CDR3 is CAEMGGGGEQYF. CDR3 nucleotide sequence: TGTGCCGAAATGGGAGGTGGAGGAGAGCAGTACTTC. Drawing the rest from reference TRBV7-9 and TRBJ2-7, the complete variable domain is DTGVSQNPRHKITKRGQNVTFRCDPISEHNRLYWYRQTLGQGPEFLTYFQNEAQLEKSRLLSDRFSAERPKGSFSTLEIQRTEQGDSAMYLCAEMGGGGEQYFGPGTRLTVT.

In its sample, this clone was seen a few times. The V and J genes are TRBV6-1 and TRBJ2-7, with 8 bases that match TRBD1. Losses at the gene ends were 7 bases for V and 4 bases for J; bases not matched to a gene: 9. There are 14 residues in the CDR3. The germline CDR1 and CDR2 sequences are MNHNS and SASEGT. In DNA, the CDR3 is TGTGCCAGCACCCGGACAGGGTACGAATACGAGCAGTACTTC. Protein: CASTRTGYEYEQYF.

The CDR3 DNA sequence: TGTGCCACCAGCATGCCGGGACAGGGGGCGCGCACTGAAGCTTTCTTT. It translates to CATSMPGQGARTEAFF. The V gene is TRBV15, the J gene TRBJ1-1; 12 nucleotides line up with TRBD1. The CDR3 has 16 residues. Germline V CDR1 and CDR2: LNHNV, YYDKDF (reference sequence). V shed 4 bases and J 4 bases; nucleotides not matched to a gene: 7. Supplemented by reference TRBV15 and TRBJ1-1, the full variable domain reads DAMVIQNPRYQVTQFGKPVTLSCSQTLNHNVMYWYQQKSSQAPKLLFHYYDKDFNNEADTPDNFQSRRPNTSFCFLDIRSPGLGDTAMYLCATSMPGQGARTEAFFGQGTRLTVV.

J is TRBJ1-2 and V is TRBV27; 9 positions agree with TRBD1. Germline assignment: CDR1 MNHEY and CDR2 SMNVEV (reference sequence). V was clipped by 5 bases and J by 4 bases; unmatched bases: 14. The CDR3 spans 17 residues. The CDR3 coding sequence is TGTGCCAGCAGTACACGGACAGGGGAGGGCCTCCGCTATGGCTACACCTTC. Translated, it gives CASSTRTGEGLRYGYTF.

The DNA for the CDR3 is TGTGCCAGCAACGGACAGGGGGGCGTCACAGATACGCAGTATTTT. It yields the protein CASNGQGGVTDTQYF. The rearrangement joins TRBV2 to TRBJ2-3; 10 bases align to TRBD1. CDR3 length: 15 residues. Losses at the gene ends were 7 bases for V and 2 bases for J; bases not matched to a gene: 6. Germline V gives CDR1 SNHLY, CDR2 FYNNEI.

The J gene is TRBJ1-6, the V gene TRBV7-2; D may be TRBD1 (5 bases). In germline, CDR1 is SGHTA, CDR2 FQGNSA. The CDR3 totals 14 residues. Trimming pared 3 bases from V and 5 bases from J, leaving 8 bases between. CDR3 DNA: TGTGCCAGCAGCTTGTGGGGCGATAATTCACCCCTCCACTTT. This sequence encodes CASSLWGDNSPLHF. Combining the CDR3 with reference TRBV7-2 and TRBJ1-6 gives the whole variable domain GAGVSQSPSNKVTEKGKDVELRCDPISGHTALYWYRQSLGQGLEFLIYFQGNSAPDKSGLPSDRFSAERTGGSVSTLTIQRTQQEDSAVYLCASSLWGDNSPLHFGNGTRLTVT.

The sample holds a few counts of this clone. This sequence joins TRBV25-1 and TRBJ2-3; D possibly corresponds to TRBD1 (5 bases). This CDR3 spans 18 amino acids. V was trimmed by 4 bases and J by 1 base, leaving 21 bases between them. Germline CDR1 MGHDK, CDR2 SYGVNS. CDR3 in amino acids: CASSGPKGAGHGTDTQYF. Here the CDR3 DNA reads TGTGCCAGCAGTGGACCGAAGGGTGCAGGACATGGCACAGATACGCAGTATTTT.

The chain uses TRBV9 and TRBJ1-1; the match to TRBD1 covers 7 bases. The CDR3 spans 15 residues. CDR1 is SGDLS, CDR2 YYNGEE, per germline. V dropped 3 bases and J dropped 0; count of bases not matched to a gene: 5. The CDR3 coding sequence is TGTGCCAGCAGCGCCAACAGGGGATTGAACACTGAAGCTTTCTTT. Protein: CASSANRGLNTEAFF.

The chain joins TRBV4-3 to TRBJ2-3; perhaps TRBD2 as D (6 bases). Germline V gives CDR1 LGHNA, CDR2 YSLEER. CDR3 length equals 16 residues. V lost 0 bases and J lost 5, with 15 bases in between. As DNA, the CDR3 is TGCGCCAGCAGCCAAGAACGGAATCCGCGGGGAGATACGCAGTATTTT. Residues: CASSQERNPRGDTQYF.

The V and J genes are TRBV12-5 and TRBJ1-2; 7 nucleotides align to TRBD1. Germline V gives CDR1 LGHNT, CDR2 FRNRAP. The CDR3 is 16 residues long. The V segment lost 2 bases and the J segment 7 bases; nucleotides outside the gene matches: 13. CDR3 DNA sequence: TGTGCTAGTGGTTTGCTGGGACGCAGGGGGGTAACTGGCTACACCTTC. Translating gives CASGLLGRRGVTGYTF.

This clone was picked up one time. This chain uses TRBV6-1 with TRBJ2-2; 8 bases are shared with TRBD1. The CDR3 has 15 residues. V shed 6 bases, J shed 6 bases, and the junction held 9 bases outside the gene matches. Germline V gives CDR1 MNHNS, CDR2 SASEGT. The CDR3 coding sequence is TGTGCCAGCAGCTTCGGACAGGGAGCGGCCGGGGAGCTGTTTTTT. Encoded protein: CASSFGQGAAGELFF.

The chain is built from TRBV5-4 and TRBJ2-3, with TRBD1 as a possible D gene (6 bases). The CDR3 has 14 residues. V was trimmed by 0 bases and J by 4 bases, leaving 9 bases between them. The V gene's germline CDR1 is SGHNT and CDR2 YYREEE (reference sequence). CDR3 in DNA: TGTGCCAGCAGCTTGGTGGGGGCGCCAGATACGCAGTATTTT. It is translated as CASSLVGAPDTQYF.

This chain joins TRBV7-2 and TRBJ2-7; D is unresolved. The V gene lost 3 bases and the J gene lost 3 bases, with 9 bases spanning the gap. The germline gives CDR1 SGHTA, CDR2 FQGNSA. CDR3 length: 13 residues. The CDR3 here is CASSFGPYYEQYF. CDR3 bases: TGTGCCAGCAGCTTTGGGCCATACTACGAGCAGTACTTC.